A few counts support the clone carrying this T cell receptor (beta chain). Its antigen is not identified. Preparation of the TCRbeta library involved a method that used unique molecular identifiers. TCRdb independently ran MiXCR on the PCR reads; one entry per CDR3 protein. The table lists 500,000 to 750,000 distinct CDR3 sequences, 10% to 15% of them singletons. Germline CDR1 is MNHNS and CDR2 is SASEGT. The CDR3 spans 15 residues. J lost 3 bases, V lost 10 bases, and 14 bases had no gene match. This sample was included in a study of T-cell reconstitution after alpha-beta-depleted transplantation in children. Study-level results: Counts and diversity of T cells one year after transplant came mostly from newly produced T cells. Some patients showed high day-60 TCRbeta diversity, which derived from surviving recipient T cells and thymic progenitors.

This chain uses TRBV6-1 with TRBJ2-7, with TRBD2 matching over 8 bases. Sequences were derived from PBMCs, mostly from graft donor cells, sampled 360 days after TCRalphabeta/CD19-depleted stem cell transplant. This TCR came from a male patient younger than 18 who had a stem cell transplant for acute myeloid leukemia, so the T cells may come from the graft donor. Written as DNA, the CDR3 is TGTGCCACACTGGGACTAGAGGCGGGAGTCTACGAGCAGTACTTC. Amino acids: CATLGLEAGVYEQYF.